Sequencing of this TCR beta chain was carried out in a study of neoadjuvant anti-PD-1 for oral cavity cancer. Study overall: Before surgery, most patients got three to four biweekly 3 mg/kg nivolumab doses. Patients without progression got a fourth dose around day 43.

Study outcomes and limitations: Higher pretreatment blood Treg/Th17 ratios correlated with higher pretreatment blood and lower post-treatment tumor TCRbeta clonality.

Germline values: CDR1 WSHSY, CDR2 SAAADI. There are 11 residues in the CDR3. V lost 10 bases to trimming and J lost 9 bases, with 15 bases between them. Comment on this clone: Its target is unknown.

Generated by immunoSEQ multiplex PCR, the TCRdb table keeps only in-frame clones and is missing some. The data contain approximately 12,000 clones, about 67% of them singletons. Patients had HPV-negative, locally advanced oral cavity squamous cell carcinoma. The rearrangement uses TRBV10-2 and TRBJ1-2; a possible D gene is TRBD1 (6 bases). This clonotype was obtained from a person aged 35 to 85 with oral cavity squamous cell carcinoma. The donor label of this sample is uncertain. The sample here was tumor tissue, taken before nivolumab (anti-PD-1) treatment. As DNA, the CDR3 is TGCGCCACCCACAGGGAGGGAAGCTACACCTTC. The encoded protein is CATHREGSYTF.